This TCR beta chain was found in a study of T cell responses to AZD1222 COVID-19 vaccine. Germline V CDR1 and CDR2: LNHDA, SQIVND (reference sequence). The J segment lost 6 bases and the V segment lost 3 bases, leaving 10 bases of the junction unmatched. This CDR3 is 16 amino acids long. TCRdb's copy holds only in-frame clones and misses some; the assay was immunoSEQ multiplex PCR. The sample shows around 180,000 clones, almost 95% of them seen only once. The sequencing here drew on peripheral blood, taken on day 0 of AZD1222 vaccination. The TCR was taken from an adult in good health. The chain recombines TRBV19 with TRBJ2-3, with 9 nucleotides matching TRBD2. The CDR3 reads CASSISGSGSADTQYF. In DNA, the CDR3 is TGTGCCAGTAGTATCTCTGGTAGCGGGAGTGCGGATACGCAGTATTTT.